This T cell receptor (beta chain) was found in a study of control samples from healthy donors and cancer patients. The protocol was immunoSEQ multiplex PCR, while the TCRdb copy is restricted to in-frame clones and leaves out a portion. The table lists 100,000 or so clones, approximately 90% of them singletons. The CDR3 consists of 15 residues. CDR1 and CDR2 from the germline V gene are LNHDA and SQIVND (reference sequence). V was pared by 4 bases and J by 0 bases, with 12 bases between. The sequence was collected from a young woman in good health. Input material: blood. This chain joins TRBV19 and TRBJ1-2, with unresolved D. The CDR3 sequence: CASSTRSTSNYGYTF. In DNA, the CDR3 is TGTGCCAGTAGTACCCGGTCAACCTCTAACTATGGCTACACCTTC.